This T cell receptor beta chain was sequenced in a study of cytomegalovirus exposure and HLA in healthy donors. Study-wide context: Genotyping of 430 or so donors showed that 80% to 85% belonged to the Caucasian-associated ancestry cluster.

As to this clone: Antigen: not known.

General study results and limits: Versus the approximately 670-donor mean, an Asian-associated ancestry cluster reportedly showed fewer N-insertions in a later analysis. The study put some 150 TCR beta chains on its list as cytomegalovirus-associated. In an earlier analysis, in some 600 donors, most V segments appeared productive either ~87% or ~30% of the time.

The PCR used 60 Vbeta and 13 Jbeta primers. The repertoire was sequenced with immunoSEQ multiplex PCR; TCRdb's copy has only in-frame clones and lacks some. The table shows 200,000 to 250,000 clones, with approximately 79% occurring only once. This receptor was obtained from a man in his fifties in good health and CMV-seronegative. The sample comprised PBMCs.

CDR3 amino acids: CASSFFTSGGYNEQFF. In nucleotides, the CDR3 is TGTGCCAGCAGCTTTTTTACTAGCGGGGGGTACAATGAGCAGTTCTTC. The chain links TRBV5-4 to TRBJ2-1; 12 nucleotides agree with TRBD2. V lost 2 bases, J lost 4 bases, and 4 bases stayed unmatched. This CDR3 has 16 amino acids. The V gene's germline CDR1 is SGHNT and CDR2 YYREEE (reference sequence).